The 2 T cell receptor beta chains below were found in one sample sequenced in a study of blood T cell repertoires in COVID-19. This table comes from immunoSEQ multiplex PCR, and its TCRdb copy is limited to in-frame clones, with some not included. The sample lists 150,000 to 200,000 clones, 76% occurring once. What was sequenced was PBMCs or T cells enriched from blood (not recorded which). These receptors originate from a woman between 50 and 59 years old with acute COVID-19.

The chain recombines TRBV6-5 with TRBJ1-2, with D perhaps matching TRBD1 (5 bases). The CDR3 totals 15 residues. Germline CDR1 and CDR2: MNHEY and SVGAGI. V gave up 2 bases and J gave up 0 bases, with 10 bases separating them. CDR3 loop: CASSYAGRSNYGYTF. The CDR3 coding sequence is TGTGCCAGCAGTTACGCAGGGCGATCTAACTATGGCTACACCTTC.

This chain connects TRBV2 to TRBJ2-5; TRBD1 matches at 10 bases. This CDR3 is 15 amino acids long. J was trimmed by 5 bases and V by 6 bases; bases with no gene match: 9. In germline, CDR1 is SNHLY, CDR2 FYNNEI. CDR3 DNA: TGTGCCAGCAGAGAAACTCGGACAGGGGGGGAGACCCAGTACTTC. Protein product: CASRETRTGGETQYF.